The clone carrying this T cell receptor beta chain was seen only a few times. The source of the sample is a study of blood T cell repertoires in COVID-19. Only in-frame clones appear in the TCRdb table, and some are missing; sequencing was by immunoSEQ multiplex PCR. The repertoire holds 150,000 to 200,000 clones, with around 84% as singletons. The germline V gene encodes CDR1 MNHEY and CDR2 SVGAGI. V lost 7 bases, J lost 3 bases, and 6 bases stayed unmatched. This CDR3 region has 14 residues. Sample: peripheral blood. J is TRBJ1-1 and V is TRBV6-5; TRBD1 aligns across 9 bases. The clonotype originates from a woman of 80 years or more with acute or convalescent COVID-19. The CDR3: CASIRDRADTEAFF. The CDR3 DNA follows: TGTGCCAGCATTAGGGACAGGGCGGACACTGAAGCTTTCTTT.